A selection of T cell receptor beta chains follows, all from one sample in a study of T cell clonotyping in hematopoietic cell transplantation. Assay used: immunoSEQ multiplex PCR; TCRdb lists only in-frame clones, some missing. Seen here are some 14,000 clones, roughly 64% observed once, and the top ten hold around 9.3%. Sequenced sample: PBMCs. The origin of the receptors is a human donor who either received an allogeneic hematopoietic cell transplant for a myeloid malignancy or was a related donor (not recorded which). Some clones in this sample may be carry-over from other donors' samples. Both conserved end residues are trimmed from each CDR3. Size is omitted from some rows. Given values are once, few, many or a class for expanded clones.

size	V	length	J	CDR3
-	TRBV7-2	13	TRBJ1-1	ASSLNTNTNTEAF
few	TRBV27	11	TRBJ1-2	ASSLFGSYGYT
-	TRBV28	12	TRBJ1-2	ASSLYREINGYT
-	TRBV19	14	TRBJ1-4	ASSIASGTGREKLF
few	TRBV20-1	9	TRBJ2-3	STGGADTQY
once	TRBV4-1	11	TRBJ1-4	ASSQRQGVELF
few	TRBV29-1	10	TRBJ2-5	SVGEGHETQY
-	TRBV30	10	TRBJ1-6	ALTGIRSPLH
few	TRBV27	14	TRBJ2-1	ASSLDTSGGDNEQF
few	TRBV6-6	12	TRBJ1-1	ASSYSMRETEAF
few	TRBV4-2	12	TRBJ2-3	ASSQGGQTDTQY
-	TRBV9	13	TRBJ2-3	ASSLTGSHLDTQY
-	TRBV6-5	11	TRBJ1-1	ASRRVGGTEAF
few	TRBV5-1	13	TRBJ1-2	ASRETGGDNYGYT
-	TRBV6-5	12	TRBJ2-7	ASGSGTPPREQY
-	TRBV19	13	TRBJ2-1	ASTMTSGDYNEQF
few	TRBV10-3	11	TRBJ1-3	AIMANSGNTIY
-	TRBV6-5	11	TRBJ1-2	ASSYSDIYGYT